Presented here are 26 T cell receptor beta chains from one specimen sequenced in a study of preoperative IRX-2 immunotherapy in early breast cancer. Indicated treatment: preoperative locoregional IRX-2 cytokine immunotherapy. The data were produced by immunoSEQ multiplex PCR, yet TCRdb's version contains in-frame clones alone and is incomplete. The sample shows approximately 96,000 clones, just over 85% of them seen only once. The sequencing here drew on tumor tissue, taken after IRX-2 immunotherapy. Receptors were obtained from a human donor with breast cancer.

This chain uses TRBV18 with TRBJ1-2; no definite D call. V was shortened by 3 bases and J by 4 bases, with 12 bases between the two germline ends. The CDR3 runs to 14 residues. Germline CDR1 is KGHSH and CDR2 is LQKENI. CDR3 coding DNA: TGTGCCAGCTCACCGGGGAGGGTCGTCTATGGCTACACCTTC. Translation gives CASSPGRVVYGYTF.

The rearrangement uses TRBV19 and TRBJ1-1; a weak D match, TRBD1 (5 bases). Germline CDR1 LNHDA, CDR2 SQIVND (reference sequence). Trimming removed 3 bases from V and 3 bases from J, with 11 bases in between. The CDR3 spans 14 residues. CDR3 protein: CASSIPGRYTEAFF. DNA of the CDR3: TGTGCCAGTAGTATTCCAGGGCGCTACACTGAAGCTTTCTTT.

J is TRBJ2-5 and V is TRBV19, with 7 positions matching TRBD2. After removal of 1 base from V and 4 bases from J, the junction contained 9 bases not matched to a gene. The CDR3 runs to 16 residues. From germline, CDR1 is LNHDA and CDR2 SQIVND (reference sequence). The CDR3 DNA is TGTGCCAGTAGTATAGTGTTGGGAGGGTATCGAGAGACCCAGTACTTC. Translation: CASSIVLGGYRETQYF.

The chain joins TRBV5-1 to TRBJ1-4; weak D call: TRBD1 (5 bases). The germline V and J ends were trimmed by 4 bases and 5 bases, with 15 bases remaining between them. This CDR3 is built from 15 residues. Germline V lookup: CDR1 SGHRS, CDR2 YFSETQ. The CDR3 loop reads CASSGGRDSNEKLFF. The CDR3 bases are TGCGCCAGCAGCGGGGGTCGGGACTCGAATGAAAAACTGTTTTTT.

The chain employs TRBV5-1 and TRBJ2-5, with TRBD2 as a possible D gene (5 bases). The CDR3 loop spans 14 amino acids. V was trimmed by 2 bases and J by 5 bases, leaving 13 bases between them. Looked up from germline, CDR1 is SGHRS and CDR2 is YFSETQ. This CDR3 is CASSFEGFGETQYF. The CDR3 DNA is TGCGCCAGCAGCTTTGAGGGCTTCGGTGAGACCCAGTACTTC.

V usage is TRBV6-8 and J usage is TRBJ1-2, with D unresolved. This CDR3 contains 12 residues. The germline V gene encodes CDR1 MNHGY and CDR2 SAAAGT. Trimming pared 11 bases from V and 5 bases from J, leaving 15 bases between. The DNA of the CDR3 is TGTGCCGAGACCGGGTCAGGATATGGCTACACCTTC. Amino acid sequence: CAETGSGYGYTF.

The chain employs TRBV29-1 and TRBJ2-3, with TRBD2 matching 8 bases. Germline lookup yields CDR1 SQVTM and CDR2 ANQGSEA. V was clipped by 3 bases and J by 6 bases; unmatched bases: 5. The CDR3 consists of 13 residues. The CDR3 loop reads CSVDGTRGDTQYF. CDR3 bases: TGCAGCGTTGACGGGACTAGAGGGGATACGCAGTATTTT.

J is TRBJ2-7 and V is TRBV15; D might be TRBD1 or TRBD2, each matching 5 bases. Germline CDR1 LNHNV, CDR2 YYDKDF (reference sequence). The ends were cut back, 0 bases at V and 11 bases at J, with 20 bases in the middle. The CDR3 sequence is 15 residues long. This CDR3 reads CATSRDGDLLPGKYF. The CDR3 nucleotides read TGTGCCACCAGCAGAGATGGGGACCTCCTGCCGGGGAAGTACTTC.

The genes are TRBV6-8 and TRBJ2-3; D is uncertain. The germline V gene has CDR1 MNHGY and CDR2 SAAAGT. V was cut by 7 bases and J by 3 bases, with 20 bases left in between. The CDR3 is made up of 16 amino acids. The CDR3 DNA is TGTGCCAGCACCGAATTTTGGGGTACGAGGACAGATACGCAGTATTTT. Translating it yields CASTEFWGTRTDTQYF.

This clone has a single count. An end of the junction does not agree with germline; a read error may underlie this. Other DNA sequences in the sample encode the same CDR3. The chain couples TRBV28 to TRBJ2-6, with a possible D match to TRBD1 (5 bases). Germline V gives CDR1 MDHEN, CDR2 SYDVKM. CDR3 length: 12 residues. The CDR3 DNA reads as TGTGCCAGCAGTTCTGGGGCCAACGTTCTGACTTTC. This sequence encodes CASSSGANVLTF. Using reference TRBV28 and TRBJ2-6 for the parts outside the CDR3, the full variable domain is DVKVTQSSRYLVKRTGEKVFLECVQDMDHENMFWYRQDPGLGLRLIYFSYDVKMKEKGDIPEGYSVSREKKERFSLILESASTNQTSMYLCASSSGANVLTFGAGSRLTVL.

The chain links TRBV6-8 to TRBJ1-2, with 7 bases lining up with TRBD1. Looked up from germline, CDR1 is MNHGY and CDR2 is SAAAGT. The CDR3 spans 15 residues. V gave up 5 bases and J gave up 2 bases; unmatched junction bases: 8. The CDR3 protein is CASSARQGGNYGYTF. The CDR3 DNA sequence: TGTGCCAGCAGTGCGAGACAGGGTGGCAACTATGGCTACACCTTC.

The gene calls are TRBV14 and TRBJ1-2; no firm D call. Per germline, CDR1 SGHDN and CDR2 FVKESK. The CDR3 has 15 amino acids. V gave up 4 bases and J gave up 4 bases, with 16 bases separating them. DNA of the CDR3: TGTGCCAGCAGCCGATCCGGGAGGTACGCCTATGGCTACACCTTC. Its protein is CASSRSGRYAYGYTF.

This chain joins TRBV28 and TRBJ1-5; perhaps TRBD1 as D (5 bases). The CDR3 is 14 residues long. V lost 8 bases and J 4 bases, leaving 15 bases between the germline ends. CDR1 is MDHEN, CDR2 SYDVKM, per germline. CDR3 sequence: CASSVIRGNQPQHF. CDR3 DNA: TGTGCCAGCTCAGTTATAAGGGGAAATCAGCCCCAGCATTTT.

The V call is TRBV19, the J call TRBJ1-2, with D perhaps matching TRBD1 (5 bases). The V gene lost 6 bases and the J gene lost 0 bases, with 14 bases spanning the gap. This CDR3 has 15 residues. Germline V gene lookup returns CDR1 LNHDA and CDR2 SQIVND (reference sequence). CDR3 DNA sequence: TGTGCCAGTAGCGTTTTAACAGGAGCTAACTATGGCTACACCTTC. It is translated as CASSVLTGANYGYTF.

The chain couples TRBV28 to TRBJ1-1, with D unclear. V was clipped by 5 bases and J by 10 bases, with 17 bases between them. Germline CDR1 MDHEN, CDR2 SYDVKM. This CDR3 contains 13 residues. CDR3 sequence reads: CASSPYGEEIAFF. The CDR3 bases are TGTGCCAGCAGTCCTTATGGGGAAGAAATAGCTTTCTTT.

The V and J genes are TRBV6-7 and TRBJ2-3; the match to TRBD1 covers 7 bases. Being an ORF, TRBV6-7 has a function that is uncertain. J gave up 0 bases and V 6 bases, and 12 bases lay outside the gene matches. CDR3 length: 17 residues. DNA of the CDR3: TGTGCCAGCAGCCGCCTCAGGGGGACAGTTAGCACAGATACGCAGTATTTT. It codes for CASSRLRGTVSTDTQYF.

The J gene is TRBJ2-2, the V gene TRBV7-6; 8 nucleotides align to TRBD1. The germline V gene has CDR1 SGHVS and CDR2 FNYEAQ. The CDR3 is made up of 16 amino acids. V was pared by 5 bases and J by 4 bases, with 9 bases of the junction left unmatched. CDR3 in amino acids: CASSPQTGAGTGELFF. The CDR3 DNA sequence: TGTGCCAGCAGCCCACAGACAGGGGCGGGCACCGGGGAGCTGTTTTTT. The variable domain in full, with the rest retrieved from reference TRBV7-6 and TRBJ2-2, is GAGVSQSPRYKVTKRGQDVALRCDPISGHVSLYWYRQALGQGPEFLTYFNYEAQQDKSGLPNDRFSAERPEGSISTLTIQRTEQRDSAMYRCASSPQTGAGTGELFFGEGSRLTVL.

The chain recombines TRBV11-3 with TRBJ1-5; tentatively, D is TRBD1 (5 bases). V lost 1 base to trimming and J lost 0 bases, with 10 bases between them. CDR1 SGHNT and CDR2 YENEEA come from the germline V gene. The CDR3 sequence is 16 residues long. Here the CDR3 DNA reads TGTGCCAGCAGCTTAGGACAGAGTTATAGCAATCAGCCCCAGCATTTT. It encodes CASSLGQSYSNQPQHF.

The chain joins TRBV12-5 to TRBJ2-3; D remains ambiguous. This CDR3 comprises 12 residues. Germline V gene sequence: CDR1 LGHNT, CDR2 FRNRAP. Deletions cut 1 base from V and 5 bases from J, with 4 bases between. The CDR3 nucleotides are TGTGCTAGTGGTTTGGACCGAGATACGCAGTATTTT. It codes for CASGLDRDTQYF.

To note about this clone: This same CDR3 is encoded by further DNA sequences in the sample. CDR3 DNA sequence: TGTGCCAGCAGTTTAGTCACGACCGGGGAGCTGTTTTTT. Amino acid sequence: CASSLVTTGELFF. V and J are TRBV28 and TRBJ2-2; D ambiguous. Germline loops: CDR1 MDHEN, CDR2 SYDVKM. The CDR3 has 13 amino acids. With 2 bases removed from V and 5 bases from J, the gap between germline ends came to 6 bases.

The chain uses TRBV11-3 and TRBJ1-2; D unclear. The V end was cut by 1 base, the J end by 6 bases, with 15 bases between. From germline, CDR1 is SGHNT and CDR2 YENEEA. The CDR3 has 15 amino acids. CDR3 sequence: CASSLGRTTRNGYTF. DNA for the CDR3: TGTGCCAGCAGCTTAGGGCGGACGACTAGGAATGGCTACACCTTC. Looking up the rest from reference TRBV11-3 and TRBJ1-2 gives the full variable domain: EAGVVQSPRYKIIEKKQPVAFWCNPISGHNTLYWYLQNLGQGPELLIRYENEEAVDDSQLPKDRFSAERLKGVDSTLKIQPAELGDSAVYLCASSLGRTTRNGYTFGSGTRLTVV.

The chain combines TRBV11-3 with TRBJ1-1; D possibly corresponds to TRBD1 (6 bases). The CDR3 runs to 19 residues. Trimming removed 0 bases from V and 1 base from J, with 21 bases in between. Germline CDR1 and CDR2: SGHNT and YENEEA. The CDR3 spells CASSLEIDWTGTKNTEAFF. The CDR3, as DNA: TGTGCCAGCAGCTTAGAAATAGATTGGACCGGGACAAAGAACACTGAAGCTTTCTTT.

The CDR3 coding sequence is TGTGCCAGCTCACCCGAGGTAGGTGGCAATGAGCAGTTCTTC. Protein: CASSPEVGGNEQFF. The chain carries TRBV18 and TRBJ2-1; D gene unclear. Trimming took 3 bases from V and 6 from J, leaving 12 bases between them. CDR1 and CDR2 from the germline V gene are KGHSH and LQKENI. The CDR3 loop spans 14 amino acids.

This clone was observed a single time. Relative to the germline gene, one junction end is altered; a read error may explain this. The chain is built from TRBV6-7 and TRBJ1-5; TRBD1 matches 10 bases. TRBV6-7 carries the ORF label, with uncertain function. This CDR3 region has 14 residues. This CDR3 reads CAISEGTGAQPQHF. DNA for the CDR3: TGTGCCATCAGTGAAGGGACAGGGGCTCAGCCCCAGCATTTT.

V gene TRBV18 combines with J gene TRBJ2-7, with 9 bases fitting TRBD1. Germline V gene data show CDR1 as KGHSH and CDR2 as LQKENI. CDR3 length equals 17 residues. V lost 4 bases and J lost 3; bases outside the gene matches: 13. The chain's CDR3 is CASSHTGGESQGYEQYF. DNA of the CDR3: TGTGCCAGCTCACACACAGGGGGCGAGTCCCAGGGCTACGAGCAGTACTTC.

The rearrangement uses TRBV5-1 and TRBJ2-1; TRBD2 aligns across 16 bases. This CDR3 comprises 19 residues. Germline-derived CDR1 and CDR2 are SGHRS and YFSETQ. The junction had 14 bases not matched to a gene; V was cut back by 3 bases and J by 8 bases. For the CDR3, the DNA is TGCGCCAGCAGCTCGGGACTAGCGGGGGGGCTCCTTGAGGTCTATGAGCAGTTCTTC. Protein product: CASSSGLAGGLLEVYEQFF.